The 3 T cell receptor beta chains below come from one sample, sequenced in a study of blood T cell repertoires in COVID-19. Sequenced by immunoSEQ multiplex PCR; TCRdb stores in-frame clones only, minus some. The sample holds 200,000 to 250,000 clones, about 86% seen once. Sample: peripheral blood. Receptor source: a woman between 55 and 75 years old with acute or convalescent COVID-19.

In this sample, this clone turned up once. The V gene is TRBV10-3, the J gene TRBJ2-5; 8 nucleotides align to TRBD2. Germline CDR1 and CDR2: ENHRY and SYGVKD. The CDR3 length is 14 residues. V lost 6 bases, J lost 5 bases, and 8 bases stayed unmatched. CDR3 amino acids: CAIRPDSGGETQYF. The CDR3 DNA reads TGTGCCATCAGGCCAGACTCGGGGGGGGAGACCCAGTACTTC.

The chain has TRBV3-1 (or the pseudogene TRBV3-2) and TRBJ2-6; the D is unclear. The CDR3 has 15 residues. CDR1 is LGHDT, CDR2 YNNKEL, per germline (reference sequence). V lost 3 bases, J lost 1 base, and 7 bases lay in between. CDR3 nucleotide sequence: TGTGCCAGCAGCCAGCGCGCTTCTGGGGCCAACGTCCTGACTTTC. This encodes CASSQRASGANVLTF.

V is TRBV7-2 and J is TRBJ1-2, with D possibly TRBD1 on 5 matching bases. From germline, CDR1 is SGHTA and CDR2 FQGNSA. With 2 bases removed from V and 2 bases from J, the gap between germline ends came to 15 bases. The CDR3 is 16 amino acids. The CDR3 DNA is TGTGCCAGCAGCTTATCTCAAGGCCGACAGAACTATGGCTACACCTTC. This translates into CASSLSQGRQNYGYTF.